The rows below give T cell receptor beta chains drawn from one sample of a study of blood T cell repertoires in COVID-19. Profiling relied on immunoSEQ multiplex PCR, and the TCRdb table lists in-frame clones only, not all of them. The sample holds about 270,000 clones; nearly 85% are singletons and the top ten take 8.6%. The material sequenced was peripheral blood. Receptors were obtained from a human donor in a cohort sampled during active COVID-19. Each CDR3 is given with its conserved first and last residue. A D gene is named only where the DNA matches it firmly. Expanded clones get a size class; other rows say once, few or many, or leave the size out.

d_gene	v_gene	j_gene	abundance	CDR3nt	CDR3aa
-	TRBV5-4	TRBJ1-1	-	TGTGCCAGCAGCCTTAACATGGCTTTGCTGAACACTGAAGCTTTCTTT	CASSLNMALLNTEAFF
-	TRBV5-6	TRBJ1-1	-	TGTGCCAGCAGCTTGTGGCGGGCGGGCGCTGAAGCTTTCTTT	CASSLWRAGAEAFF
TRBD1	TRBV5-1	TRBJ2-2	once	TGCGCCAGCAGCTCGCAATGGGGACAGATAACCACATTCACGAACACCGGGGAGCTGTTTTTT	CASSSQWGQITTFTNTGELFF
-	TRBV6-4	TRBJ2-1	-	TGTGCCAGCAGTGAGAACAGCGGAAACAATGAGCAGTTCTTC	CASSENSGNNEQFF
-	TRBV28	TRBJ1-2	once	TGTGCCAGCAGTTTTCAGGGGTATGGCTACACCTTC	CASSFQGYGYTF
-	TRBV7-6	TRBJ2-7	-	TGTGCCAGCAGCTTAGCTGCTATAAGCTCCTACGAGCAGTACTTC	CASSLAAISSYEQYF
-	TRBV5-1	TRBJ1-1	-	TGCGCCAGCAGCTTGGTAGACACTGAAGCTTTCTTT	CASSLVDTEAFF
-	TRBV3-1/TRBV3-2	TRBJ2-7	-	TGTGCCAGCAGCCGTAGACAGACTTATTACGAGCAGTACTTC	CASSRRQTYYEQYF
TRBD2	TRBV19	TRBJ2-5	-	TGTGCCAGTAGTATAGGTAGCGGGAGGGCCGTGGAGACCCAGTACTTC	CASSIGSGRAVETQYF
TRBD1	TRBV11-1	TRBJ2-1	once	TGTGCCAGCAGCTCATGGGACAGGGGTCTTAGTGAGCAGTTCTTC	CASSSWDRGLSEQFF
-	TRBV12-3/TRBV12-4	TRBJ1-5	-	TGTGCCAGCAGTTTGACCGGGAACCAGCCCCAGCATTTT	CASSLTGNQPQHF
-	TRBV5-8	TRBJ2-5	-	TGTGCCAGCAGCTTGTTTCGTCAAGAGACCCAGTACTTC	CASSLFRQETQYF
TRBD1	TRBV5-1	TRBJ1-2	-	TGCGCCAGCAGCTCACGGACAGGGGGCAGTAACTATGGCTACACCTTC	CASSSRTGGSNYGYTF
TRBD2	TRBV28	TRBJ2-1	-	TGTGCCAGTCATACTAGCGGGACATACAATGAGCAGTTCTTC	CASHTSGTYNEQFF
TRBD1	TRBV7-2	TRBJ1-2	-	TGTGCCAGCAGCTTAGGGCAGGGGGCCTGGGGCTACACCTTC	CASSLGQGAWGYTF
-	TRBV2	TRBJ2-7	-	TGTGCCAGCATGACAGGCGAGCAGTACTTC	CASMTGEQYF
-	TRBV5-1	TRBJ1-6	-	TGCGCCAGCAGCTTAATGACGACAGGTTTACGCAATTCACCCCTCCACTTT	CASSLMTTGLRNSPLHF
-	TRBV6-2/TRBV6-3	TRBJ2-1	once	TGTGCCAGCAGTTCTGGGGGGAAGCGCTACAATGAGCAGTTCTTC	CASSSGGKRYNEQFF
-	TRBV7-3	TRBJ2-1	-	TGTGCCAGCAGCTTTTTCCCATCCTCCTACAATGAGCAGTTCTTC	CASSFFPSSYNEQFF
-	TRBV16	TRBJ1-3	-	TGTGCCAGCAGCCGAGAGAGAGGACTTCGCTCTGGAAACACCATATATTTT	CASSRERGLRSGNTIYF
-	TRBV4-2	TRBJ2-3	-	TGTGCCAGCAGCCTGGGACTCGACCACACAGATACGCAGTATTTT	CASSLGLDHTDTQYF
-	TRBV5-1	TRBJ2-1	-	TGCGCCAGCATTGGTAGGAGGATCGATGAGCAGTTCTTC	CASIGRRIDEQFF
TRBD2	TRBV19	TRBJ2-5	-	TGTGCCAGTAGTATGGGACTAGCGACCCAAGAGACCCAGTACTTC	CASSMGLATQETQYF
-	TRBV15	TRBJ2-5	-	TGTGCCACCAGCAGAGATGCGAAAGAGACCCAGTACTTC	CATSRDAKETQYF
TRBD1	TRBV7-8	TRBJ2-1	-	TGTGCCAGCAGCGCCTGGACAGGGGCCGCTCTAAACAATGAGCAGTTCTTC	CASSAWTGAALNNEQFF
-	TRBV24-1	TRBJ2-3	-	TGTGCCACCAGTGATTTTGGTGGTTCCGGAGATACGCAGTATTTT	CATSDFGGSGDTQYF
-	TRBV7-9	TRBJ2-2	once	TGTGCCAGCAGCCAGAGGACAGAAGGCGGGGAGCTGTTTTTT	CASSQRTEGGELFF
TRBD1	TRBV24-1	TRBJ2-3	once	TGTGCCACCAGTGATTTGGGCAGGGGGACAGTGGCAGATACGCAGTATTTT	CATSDLGRGTVADTQYF
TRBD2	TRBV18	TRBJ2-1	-	TGTGCCAGCTCACTTATTGGCGGGACTAGGAACAATAATGAGCAGTTCTTC	CASSLIGGTRNNNEQFF
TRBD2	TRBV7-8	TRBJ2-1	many	TGTGCCAGCAGACGGGGGACTAGCGGTATAAATGAGCAGTTCTTC	CASRRGTSGINEQFF
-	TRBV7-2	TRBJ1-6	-	TGTGCCAGCAGCCCCAGGGTCTTGATCCCCCTCCACTTT	CASSPRVLIPLHF
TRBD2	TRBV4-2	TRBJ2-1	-	TGTGCCAGCAGCCTCACCGCGGGTCGAGCGGGAGTTCCGTTCTTC	CASSLTAGRAGVPFF
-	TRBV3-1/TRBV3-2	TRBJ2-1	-	TGTGCCAGCAGCCAAGTACTTATTAATGAGCAGTTCTTC	CASSQVLINEQFF
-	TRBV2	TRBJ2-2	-	TGTGCCAGCAGATTGGCGAGGCGGACCGGGGAGCTGTTTTTT	CASRLARRTGELFF
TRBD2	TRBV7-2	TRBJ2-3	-	TGTGCCAGCAGCTCCATGGTACTAGCGGGAGTCACAGATACGCAGTATTTT	CASSSMVLAGVTDTQYF
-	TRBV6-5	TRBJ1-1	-	TGTGCCAGCAGAAGGACAGACACTGAAGCTTTCTTT	CASRRTDTEAFF
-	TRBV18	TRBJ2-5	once	TGTGCCAGCTCACCCCAGACAGCCAACCAAGAGACCCAGTACTTC	CASSPQTANQETQYF
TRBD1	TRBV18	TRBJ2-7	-	TGTGCCAGCTCATTGGGACAGAGTCCTGGACACTCCTACGAGCAGTACTTC	CASSLGQSPGHSYEQYF
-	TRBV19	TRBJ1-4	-	TGTGCCAGTAAGACCGGGGATAAACGGCGGAATGAAAAACTGTTTTTT	CASKTGDKRRNEKLFF
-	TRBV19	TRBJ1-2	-	TGTGCCAGTAGATCTACCTGGGGGGGGAAGGATGGCTACACCTTC	CASRSTWGGKDGYTF
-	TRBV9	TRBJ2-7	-	TGTGCCAGCAGCGTATCCTCGAGCTCCTACGAGCAGTACTTC	CASSVSSSSYEQYF
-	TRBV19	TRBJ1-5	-	TGTGCCAGCAACCCTCAAAGAGATCTAATCAATCAGCCCCAGCATTTT	CASNPQRDLINQPQHF
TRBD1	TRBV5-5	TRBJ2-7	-	TGTGCCAGCAGGGATCCGGGACAGGGGGCCTCCTACGAGCAGTACTTC	CASRDPGQGASYEQYF
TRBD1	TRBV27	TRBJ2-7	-	TGTGCCAGCAGGTCGGACAGGGGGCGAGGAGAGCAGTACTTC	CASRSDRGRGEQYF
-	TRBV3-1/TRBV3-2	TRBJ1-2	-	TGTGCCAGCAGCCAAGTTTTCATCCCCAACTATGGCTACACCTTC	CASSQVFIPNYGYTF
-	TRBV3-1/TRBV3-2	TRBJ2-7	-	TGTGCCAGCAGCCATAGCGGCGGGCACACCTACGAGCAGTACTTC	CASSHSGGHTYEQYF
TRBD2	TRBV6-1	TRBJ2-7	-	TGTGCCAGCAGTGAACCGGGACTAGCCACCTACGAGCAGTACTTC	CASSEPGLATYEQYF
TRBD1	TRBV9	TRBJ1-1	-	TGTGCCAGCAGCACCCAAGGACAGGGGGCTGCTTTCTTT	CASSTQGQGAAFF
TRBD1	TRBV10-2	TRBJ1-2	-	TGCGCCAGCAGTGAGACAGGGGGCAACTATGGCTACACCTTC	CASSETGGNYGYTF
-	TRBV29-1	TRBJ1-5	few	TGCAGCACCGCCTGGACAGAAAGCAATAGCAATCAGCCCCAGCATTTT	CSTAWTESNSNQPQHF
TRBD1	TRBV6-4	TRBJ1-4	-	TGTGCCAGCAGCCTAAGGATGGGACAGGGGGATGAAAAACTGTTTTTT	CASSLRMGQGDEKLFF
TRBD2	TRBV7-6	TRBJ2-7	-	TGTGCCAGCAGCCCTAGAAGAGCGGGAGGGCCTTACGAGCAGTACTTC	CASSPRRAGGPYEQYF
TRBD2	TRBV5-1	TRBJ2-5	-	TGCGCCAGCAGCTCGACTAGCGGGGTAGAGACCCAGTACTTC	CASSSTSGVETQYF
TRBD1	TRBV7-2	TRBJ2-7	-	TGTGCCAGCAGCCGGGACAGCACCTACGAGCAGTACTTC	CASSRDSTYEQYF
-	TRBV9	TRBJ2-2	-	TGTGCCAGCAGTACACAGGGGACTGATCCCGGGGAGCTGTTTTTT	CASSTQGTDPGELFF
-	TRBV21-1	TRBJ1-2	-	TGTGCCAGCAGCAAAGCGACAGGGGGTAGTGGCTACACCTTC	CASSKATGGSGYTF
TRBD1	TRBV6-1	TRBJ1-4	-	TGTGCCAGCAGTGAGGGACAGGGGGCCTCAACTAATGAAAAACTGTTTTTT	CASSEGQGASTNEKLFF
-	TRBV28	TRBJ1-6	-	TGTGCCAGCAGTCGGACCGGTAGGGGAAATTCACCCCTCCACTTT	CASSRTGRGNSPLHF
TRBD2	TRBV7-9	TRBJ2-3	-	TGTGCCAGCGGACGGGGGGGGACTAGCACAGATACGCAGTATTTT	CASGRGGTSTDTQYF
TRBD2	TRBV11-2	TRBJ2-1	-	TGTGCCAGCAGCCCGCGGGGGACGGGGAATGAGCAGTTCTTC	CASSPRGTGNEQFF